The next 21 T cell receptor beta chains were all read from a single sample in a study of CD8+CD57+ T cells in acquired aplastic anemia. The study profiled TCR beta VDJ and CDR3 using genomic DNA as template. TCRdb recomputed calls from the reads with MiXCR, one row per CDR3 protein. The table records 260,000 or so distinct CDR3 sequences, roughly 80% of them present only once. Patients who underwent sequencing had shown CD8+CD57+ cell expansion by flow cytometry. Input material: sorted CD4+, CD8+, or CD8+CD57+ T cells (not recorded which) from PBMCs. Source of these receptors: a human donor with aplastic anemia.

This sequence joins TRBV7-9 and TRBJ2-7, with 10 bases aligning to TRBD2. The CDR3 has 14 residues. Germline-derived CDR1 and CDR2 are SEHNR and FQNEAQ (reference sequence). CDR3 residues: CASSFQSSGGSHEV. The DNA of the CDR3 is TGTGCCAGCAGCTTTCAGAGTAGCGGGGGGAGCCATGAGGTC.

The rearrangement joins TRBV7-9 to TRBJ1-2; 8 bases agree with TRBD1. CDR3 size: 15 residues. Germline-derived CDR1 and CDR2 are SEHNR and FQNEAQ (reference sequence). V gave up 5 bases and J gave up 14 bases; unmatched junction bases: 19. CDR3 sequence: CASSPTPGAGGTQTF. DNA for the CDR3: TGTGCCAGCAGCCCGACACCCGGGGCAGGGGGCACTCAGACCTTC.

Worth noting for this clonotype: A much bigger clone sits one base away, suggesting this may be a read error. The V call is TRBV7-2, the J call TRBJ2-3; possibly TRBD2 for D (5 bases). Germline V CDR1 and CDR2: SGHTA, FQGNSA. The CDR3 runs to 14 residues. CDR3 residues: CASSLGAGVTDPQF. The CDR3 DNA reads as TGTGCCAGCAGCTTAGGTGCGGGCGTCACAGATCCGCAGTTT. Together with reference TRBV7-2 and TRBJ2-3, the CDR3 gives the full variable domain: GAGVSQSPSNKVTEKGKDVELRCDPISGHTALYWYRQSLGQGLEFLIYFQGNSAPDKSGLPSDRFSAERTGGSVSTLTIQRTQQEDSAVYLCASSLGAGVTDPQFGPGTRLTVL.

A note on this clonotype: Since the CDR3 does not end with the conserved phenylalanine or tryptophan, this likely comes from a read error. No DNA is shown, since the ends of the CDR3 on it are uncertain; the CDR3 is the one TCRdb lists. This chain uses TRBV7-2 with TRBJ2-3. The CDR3 is 13 amino acids long, termini counted. The germline CDR1 and CDR2 sequences are SGHTA and FQGNSA. The CDR3 spells CASSLYTGIGNQP.

This clonotype was observed once. One end of the junction varies from germline; a read error may be responsible. The DNA for the CDR3 is TGTGCCAGCAGACTAGCTGGGACCATTGAACAGTTC. Its protein is CASRLAGTIEQF. This chain links TRBV7-2 with TRBJ2-4; D is perhaps TRBD2 (6 bases). CDR1 and CDR2 from the germline V gene are SGHTA and FQGNSA. This CDR3 has 12 residues.

V gene TRBV5-6 combines with J gene TRBJ2-7, with 7 nucleotides matching TRBD1. CDR1 is SGHDT and CDR2 is YYEEEE in the germline V gene. CDR3 size: 18 residues. The CDR3 region is CASSLGQDGTALSYEQYV. The DNA for the CDR3 is TGTGCCAGCAGCTTGGGTCAAGACGGGACAGCCCTTTCCTACGAGCAGTATGTC.

Points on this clonotype: This likely comes from a read error, as the CDR3 has no conserved phenylalanine or tryptophan at its end. The limits of the CDR3 on the DNA are not certain, so only TCRdb's listed CDR3 is given. The chain joins TRBV7-9 to TRBJ2-3; TRBD1, the table's D call, was not compared with the DNA. The germline V gene encodes CDR1 SEHNR and CDR2 FQNEAQ (reference sequence). The CDR3 comprises 13 residues, both ends counted. The CDR3 reads CASGLGGSYRANV.

Turning to this clonotype: An end of the junction differs from the germline gene, which may be a read error. The V and J genes are TRBV2 and TRBJ2-2; a weak D match, TRBD2 (5 bases). Germline V CDR1 and CDR2: SNHLY, FYNNEI. This CDR3 is built from 12 residues. This CDR3 reads CASGYVPGEPLF. DNA of the CDR3: TGTGCCAGCGGCTACGTACCCGGGGAGCCGTTGTTT.

Concerning this clonotype itself: Without the conserved terminal phenylalanine or tryptophan, this CDR3 likely stems from a read error. The DNA is omitted, as the CDR3 cannot be located on it reliably, and the CDR3 follows TCRdb's listing. The chain is built from TRBV7-9 and TRBJ2-3; the D call in the table, TRBD1, was not verified against the DNA. The germline CDR1 and CDR2 sequences are SEHNR and FQNEAQ (reference sequence). 13 amino acids form the CDR3, both terminal residues included. The CDR3 region is CASSSGVGSQPQL.

The V and J genes are TRBV7-2 and TRBJ2-7, with a tentative D call TRBD2 (6 bases). Germline V gene data show CDR1 as SGHTA and CDR2 as FQGNSA. CDR3 size: 15 residues. V was trimmed by 3 bases and J by 7 bases, leaving 19 bases between them. The CDR3 loop reads CASSFGRGGEAEQYV. In DNA, the CDR3 is TGTGCCAGCAGCTTCGGGAGAGGCGGCGAGGCGGAGCAGTACGTC.

The gene calls are TRBV7-3 and TRBJ2-5; TRBD2 is a possible D gene (5 bases). The CDR3 covers 16 residues. Trimming took 3 bases from V and 5 from J, leaving 19 bases between them. CDR1 SGHTA and CDR2 FQGTGA come from the germline V gene. DNA for the CDR3: TGTGCCAGCAGCTTGGGCCGAACAACTAGTCAGGAGACCCAGTACTTC. It codes for CASSLGRTTSQETQYF.

Note on this clonotype: An end of the junction differs from the germline gene, which may be a read error. The chain combines TRBV25-1 with TRBJ2-1; D is perhaps TRBD1 (8 bases). The DNA end is more similar to TRBJ2-7, so the J call may be wrong. Germline CDR1 reads MGHDK; CDR2 reads SYGVNS. CDR3 length: 14 amino acids. DNA for the CDR3: TGTGCCAGCAACTTCACAGGGGGGGCCTACGCGCAGTACTTC. This codes for CASNFTGGAYAQYF.

The sample holds a few counts of this clonotype. This chain uses TRBV2 with TRBJ1-1; D unresolved. The germline V gene has CDR1 SNHLY and CDR2 FYNNEI. CDR3 length: 10 residues. The ends were cut back, 5 bases at V and 7 bases at J, with 5 bases in the middle. DNA for the CDR3: TGTGCCAGCAGTAGTAATGAAGCTTTCTTT. Its protein product is CASSSNEAFF.

In this sample, this clonotype turned up once. Since the CDR3 does not end with the conserved phenylalanine or tryptophan, this likely comes from a read error. The DNA is omitted, as the CDR3 cannot be located on it reliably, and the CDR3 follows TCRdb's listing. The J gene is TRBJ2-3, the V gene TRBV7-9; TRBD1 was called by the table and not checked on the DNA. The CDR3 region is 13 residues in length, termini included. Germline-derived CDR1 and CDR2 are SEHNR and FQNEAQ (reference sequence). CDR3 residues: CASSFRGSGGRDD.

This chain joins TRBV5-1 and TRBJ2-3; 8 bases agree with TRBD1. The germline V gene has CDR1 SGHRS and CDR2 YFSETQ. With 5 bases clipped from V and 10 bases from J, the junction kept 9 bases outside the gene matches. The CDR3 contains 13 residues. CDR3 nucleotide sequence: TGCGCCAGCAGTTCCGGGACAGGACCGCCGCAGTATTTT. This encodes CASSSGTGPPQYF.

The chain uses TRBV5-5 and TRBJ2-3; 7 nucleotides match TRBD2. Germline V gives CDR1 SGHKS, CDR2 YYEKEE (reference sequence). The CDR3 runs 16 residues. Trimming took 5 bases from V and 6 from J; bases not matched to a gene: 15. The CDR3 protein is CASRSLEVSGVDTQYF. Here the CDR3 DNA reads TGTGCCAGCAGATCCCTTGAGGTCAGCGGGGTCGATACGCAGTATTTT.

The genes are TRBV2 and TRBJ2-2; D may be TRBD1 or TRBD2 (6 bases each). Germline CDR1 SNHLY, CDR2 FYNNEI. The CDR3 sequence is 13 residues long. V gave up 8 bases and J gave up 16 bases, with 23 bases separating them. The CDR3 DNA reads as TGTGCCAGCGGGGTGGGGGGCACAGAGACGCAGTTTTTT. It yields the protein CASGVGGTETQFF.

The chain is built from TRBV7-2 and TRBJ2-5; TRBD1 or TRBD2 may be the D gene (6 bases each). The germline V gene has CDR1 SGHTA and CDR2 FQGNSA. Trimming removed 0 bases from V and 7 bases from J, with 15 bases in between. The CDR3 extends over 15 amino acids. The CDR3 region is CASSLARGTNTTQYF. CDR3 in DNA: TGTGCCAGCAGCTTAGCCCGCGGGACAAATACGACCCAGTACTTC.

The CDR3 DNA reads TGTGCCAGCAGCACGTCTGCAGGGGTACGAGCAGTACGTACCTTC. It codes for CASSTSAGVRAVRTF. The V and J genes are TRBV7-3 and TRBJ1-2, with D perhaps matching TRBD1 (6 bases). V lost 5 bases and J lost 14, with 27 bases in between. The CDR3 extends over 15 amino acids. Germline lookup yields CDR1 SGHTA and CDR2 FQGTGA. The whole variable domain, filled in from reference TRBV7-3 and TRBJ1-2, reads GAGVSQTPSNKVTEKGKYVELRCDPISGHTALYWYRQSLGQGPEFLIYFQGTGAADDSGLPNDRFFAVRPEGSVSTLKIQRTERGDSAVYLCASSTSAGVRAVRTFGSGTRLTVV.

This chain joins TRBV7-8 and TRBJ2-1; TRBD1 is a possible D gene (6 bases). The CDR3 sequence is 15 residues long. Between the trimmed V and J ends, which lost 4 bases and 10 bases, there was a span of 20 bases. CDR1 SGHVS and CDR2 FQNEAQ come from the germline V gene. The CDR3 reads CASSSGGGVGKEQFF. CDR3 coding DNA: TGTGCCAGCAGCTCTGGGGGCGGTGTAGGGAAGGAGCAGTTCTTC.

This clonotype was seen a few times. The CDR3 here is CASSLGDRPTSSTYF. CDR3 sequence (DNA): TGTGCCAGCAGCTTAGGGGACAGACCTACGAGCAGTACTTACTTC. The chain recombines TRBV7-9 with TRBJ2-5; 7 nucleotides line up with TRBD1. Germline lookup yields CDR1 SEHNR and CDR2 FQNEAQ (reference sequence). CDR3 length equals 15 residues. V shed 1 base, J shed 14 bases, and the junction held 16 bases outside the gene matches.